The clone carrying this T cell receptor (beta chain) has just a few counts. Its antigen is as yet unknown. Profiling relied on immunoSEQ multiplex PCR, and the TCRdb table lists in-frame clones only, not all of them. Among about 8,700 clones listed, 82% were seen once. CDR3 size: 13 residues. From germline, CDR1 is SGHTA and CDR2 FQGNSA. Trimming took off 1 base at V and 6 bases at J, with 7 bases between the two ends. The sample comes from a study of follicular helper T cells after annual influenza vaccination. General study results and limits: Yearly vaccinations repeatedly recalled conserved clonotypes in ICOS+CD38+ cTfh. Change in circulating plasmablasts correlated with ICOS+CD38+ cTfh clonality change. ICOS-CD38- cTfh most often held earlier Day 7 ICOS+CD38+ clones.

Time point noted: 2015-2016 season, 7 days after influenza vaccination. Sorted cTfh were non-naive CD4+CXCR5+PD-1+, either ICOS+CD38+ or ICOS-CD38-. The rearrangement joins TRBV7-2 to TRBJ1-5; D is unresolved. The clonotype originates from an adult who received the influenza vaccine. The specimen comprised CXCR5+ CD38- circulating T follicular helper cells from blood, sampled 7 days after influenza vaccination. Subset in this sample: circulating Tfh, non-naive CD4+CXCR5+PD-1+ (ICOS+CD38+ or ICOS-CD38-). The CDR3 region has the DNA TGTGCCAGCAGCTTAGATCCCGCTCAGCCCCAGCATTTT. It is translated as CASSLDPAQPQHF.